This T cell receptor (beta chain) was identified during a study of shared clonotypes between healthy human individuals. Study results and limitations: Richness estimates generally favored naive over memory subsets.

Looked up from germline, CDR1 is MDHEN and CDR2 is SYDVKM. The CDR3 covers 15 residues. Between the trimmed V and J ends, which lost 3 bases and 4 bases, there was a span of 15 bases. Sequenced by immunoSEQ multiplex PCR; TCRdb stores in-frame clones only, minus some. The sample has around 510,000 clones, more than 95% seen once. On this clone itself: Its antigen is unidentified.

This receptor was identified in a woman in her 30s in good health. The chain recombines TRBV28 with TRBJ1-1; D gene uncertain. Sample: naive CD4+ T cells sorted from blood. The subset denotes: CD45RA+ positively selected. The CDR3 bases are TGTGCCAGCAGTTTGTCACAATCGGGAGGCACTGAAGCTTTCTTT. Amino acids: CASSLSQSGGTEAFF.